This TCR beta chain was sequenced for a study of blood T cell repertoires in COVID-19. In the study overall: The United States, Italy and Spain provided the acute and convalescent COVID-19 samples. PBMCs, B-cell-depleted T cells, or T cells provided the cDNA or gDNA that made up the material.

V dropped 2 bases and J dropped 4; count of bases not matched to a gene: 5. CDR1 is LGHNA, CDR2 YNFKEQ, per germline. There are 15 residues in the CDR3. Authors' processing steps: Nucleated cell counts were estimated from reference gene primer amplification. Repertoires were generated with immunoSEQ multiplex PCR, while TCRdb's copy carries only in-frame clones and drops some. V, J and clone size are taken as reported in that table, and D and trimming were inferred from the DNA itself. The sample has tens of thousands of clones, around 91% seen once. The chain carries TRBV4-2 and TRBJ2-5; 9 bases agree with TRBD2. This receptor was taken from a man between 45 and 60 years old with active COVID-19. The sequencing sample was made of peripheral blood. In DNA, the CDR3 is TGTGCCAGCAGCCAACTTAGCGGGGGAGGAGAGACCCAGTACTTC. This gives the protein CASSQLSGGGETQYF.